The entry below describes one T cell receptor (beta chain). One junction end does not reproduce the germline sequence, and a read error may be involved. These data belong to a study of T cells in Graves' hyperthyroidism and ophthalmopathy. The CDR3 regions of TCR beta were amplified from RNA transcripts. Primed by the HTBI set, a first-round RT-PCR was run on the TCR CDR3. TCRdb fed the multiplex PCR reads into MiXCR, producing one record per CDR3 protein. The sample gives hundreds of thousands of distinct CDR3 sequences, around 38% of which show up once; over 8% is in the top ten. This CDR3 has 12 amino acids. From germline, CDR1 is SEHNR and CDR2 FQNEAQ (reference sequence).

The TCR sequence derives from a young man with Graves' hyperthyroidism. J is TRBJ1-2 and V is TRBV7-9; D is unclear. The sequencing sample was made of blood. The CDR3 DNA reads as TGTGCCTGCAGCTTGGGAAACTATGGCTACACCTTC. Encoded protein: CACSLGNYGYTF.